The present T cell receptor beta chain was sequenced within a study of identical twins. The germline CDR1 and CDR2 sequences are KGHDR and SFDVKD. CDR3 length equals 17 residues. Germline trimming cut 5 bases from V and 4 bases from J; bases unmatched to any gene: 12. Template switching supplied a universal primer site; unique molecular identifiers were carried on the cDNA. One entry per CDR3 protein results from TCRdb running MiXCR on the 5' RACE reads. The sample has hundreds of thousands of distinct CDR3 sequences, approximately 7% seen once. Findings and limits, study-wide: The study found weaker excess twin sharing in beta out-of-frame sequences. For cord blood, abundant beta clonotypes had fewer insertions, unlike memory repertoires, which showed none.

This clonotype was seen many times. The target antigen is unknown. These data were likewise used in another study, on yellow fever vaccine responses in identical twins. That investigation notes: Each twin's T cell response to the vaccine was reported to look partly convergent and partly personalized.

This chain connects TRBV24-1 to TRBJ2-3; 9 bases match TRBD1. Sequenced: memory (CD45RO+) T cells sorted from blood. This sequence originates from a woman aged 18 to 35 in good health. CDR3 amino acids: CATSALPGQGHSDTQYF. CDR3 nucleotides: TGTGCCACCAGTGCCCTCCCGGGACAGGGACATTCAGATACGCAGTATTTT.